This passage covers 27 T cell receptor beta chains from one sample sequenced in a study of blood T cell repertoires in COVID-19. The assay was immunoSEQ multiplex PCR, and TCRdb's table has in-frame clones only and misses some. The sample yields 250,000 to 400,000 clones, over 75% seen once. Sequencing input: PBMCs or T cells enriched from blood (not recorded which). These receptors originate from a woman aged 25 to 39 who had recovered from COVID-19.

CDR3 protein: CASSVGQAWGEKLFF. The CDR3 nucleotides read TGTGCCAGCAGCGTAGGACAGGCCTGGGGTGAAAAACTGTTTTTT. The rearrangement uses TRBV9 and TRBJ1-4; a weak D match, TRBD1 (6 bases). The germline V and J ends were trimmed by 0 bases and 7 bases, with 13 bases remaining between them. The CDR3 consists of 15 residues. The germline V gene has CDR1 SGDLS and CDR2 YYNGEE.

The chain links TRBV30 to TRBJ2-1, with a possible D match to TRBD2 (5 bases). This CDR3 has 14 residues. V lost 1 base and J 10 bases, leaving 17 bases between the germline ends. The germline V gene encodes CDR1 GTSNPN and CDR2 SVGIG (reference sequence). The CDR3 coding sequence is TGTGCCTGGAGTGCCCCTTTGGAGGACCGGGAGCAGTTCTTC. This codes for CAWSAPLEDREQFF.

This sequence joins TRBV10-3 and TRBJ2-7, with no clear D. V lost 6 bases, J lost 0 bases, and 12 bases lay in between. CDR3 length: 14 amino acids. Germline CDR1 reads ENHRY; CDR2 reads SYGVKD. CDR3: CAIRVDTTSYEQYF. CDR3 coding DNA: TGTGCCATCAGGGTCGACACGACCTCCTACGAGCAGTACTTC.

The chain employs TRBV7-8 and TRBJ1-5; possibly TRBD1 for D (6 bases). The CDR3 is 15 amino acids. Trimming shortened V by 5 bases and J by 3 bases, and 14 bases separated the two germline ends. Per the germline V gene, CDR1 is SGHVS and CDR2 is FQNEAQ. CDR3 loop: CASSPNRVANQPQHF. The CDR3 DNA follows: TGTGCCAGCAGCCCCAACAGGGTGGCCAATCAGCCCCAGCATTTT. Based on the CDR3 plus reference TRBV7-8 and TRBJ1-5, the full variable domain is GAGVSQSPRYKVAKRGQDVALRCDPISGHVSLFWYQQALGQGPEFLTYFQNEAQLDKSGLPSDRFFAERPEGSVSTLKIQRTQQEDSAVYLCASSPNRVANQPQHFGDGTRLSIL.

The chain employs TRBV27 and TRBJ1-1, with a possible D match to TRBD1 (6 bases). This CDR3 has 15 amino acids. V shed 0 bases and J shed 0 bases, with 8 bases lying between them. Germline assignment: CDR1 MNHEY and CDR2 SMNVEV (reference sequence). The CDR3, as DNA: TGTGCCAGCAGTTTATCGGCAGGGGTGAACACTGAAGCTTTCTTT. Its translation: CASSLSAGVNTEAFF.

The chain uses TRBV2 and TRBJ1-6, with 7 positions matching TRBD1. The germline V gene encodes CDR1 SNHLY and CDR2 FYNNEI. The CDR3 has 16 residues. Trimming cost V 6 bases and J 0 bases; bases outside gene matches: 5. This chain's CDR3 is CASRDRAPSYNSPLHF. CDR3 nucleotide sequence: TGTGCCAGCAGAGACAGGGCCCCCTCCTATAATTCACCCCTCCACTTT. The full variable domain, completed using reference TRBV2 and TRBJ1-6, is EPEVTQTPSHQVTQMGQEVILRCVPISNHLYFYWYRQILGQKVEFLVSFYNNEISEKSEIFDDQFSVERPDGSNFTLKIRSTKLEDSAMYFCASRDRAPSYNSPLHFGNGTRLTVT.

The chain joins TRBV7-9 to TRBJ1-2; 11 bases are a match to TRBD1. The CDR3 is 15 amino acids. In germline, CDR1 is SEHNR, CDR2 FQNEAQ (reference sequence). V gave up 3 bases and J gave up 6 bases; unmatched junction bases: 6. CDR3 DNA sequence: TGTGCCAGCAGCTTGGGACGGACAGGGGGCGATGGCTACACCTTC. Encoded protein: CASSLGRTGGDGYTF.

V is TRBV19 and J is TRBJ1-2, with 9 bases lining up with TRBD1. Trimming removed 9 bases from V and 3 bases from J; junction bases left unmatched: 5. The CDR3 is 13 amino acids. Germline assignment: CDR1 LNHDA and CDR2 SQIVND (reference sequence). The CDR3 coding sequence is TGTGCCAGCGGGACAGGGCCACACTATGGCTACACCTTC. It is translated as CASGTGPHYGYTF.

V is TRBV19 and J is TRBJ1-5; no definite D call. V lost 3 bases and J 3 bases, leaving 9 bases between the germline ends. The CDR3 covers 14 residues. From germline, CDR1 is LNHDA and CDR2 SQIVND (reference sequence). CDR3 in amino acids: CASSIRVDNQPQHF. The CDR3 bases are TGTGCCAGTAGTATTAGAGTTGACAATCAGCCCCAGCATTTT. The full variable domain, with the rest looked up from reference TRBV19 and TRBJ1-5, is DGGITQSPKYLFRKEGQNVTLSCEQNLNHDAMYWYRQDPGQGLRLIYYSQIVNDFQKGDIAEGYSVSREKKESFPLTVTSAQKNPTAFYLCASSIRVDNQPQHFGDGTRLSIL.

This CDR3 is CASSTAPGRGGEQYF. DNA of the CDR3: TGTGCCAGTAGTACGGCCCCGGGGAGGGGTGGGGAGCAGTACTTC. The V gene is TRBV19, the J gene TRBJ2-7; 7 nucleotides align to TRBD2. The CDR3 extends over 15 amino acids. Trimming cost V 4 bases and J 7 bases; bases outside gene matches: 13. Germline V lookup: CDR1 LNHDA, CDR2 SQIVND (reference sequence). The variable domain in full, with the rest retrieved from reference TRBV19 and TRBJ2-7, is DGGITQSPKYLFRKEGQNVTLSCEQNLNHDAMYWYRQDPGQGLRLIYYSQIVNDFQKGDIAEGYSVSREKKESFPLTVTSAQKNPTAFYLCASSTAPGRGGEQYFGPGTRLTVT.

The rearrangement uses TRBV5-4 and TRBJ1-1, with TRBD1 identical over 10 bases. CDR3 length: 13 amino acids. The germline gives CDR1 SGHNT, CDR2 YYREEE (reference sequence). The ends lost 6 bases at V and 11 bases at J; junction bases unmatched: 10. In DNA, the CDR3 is TGTGCCAGCACCGACAGGGGGCTAAGGAGCGCTTTCTTT. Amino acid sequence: CASTDRGLRSAFF.

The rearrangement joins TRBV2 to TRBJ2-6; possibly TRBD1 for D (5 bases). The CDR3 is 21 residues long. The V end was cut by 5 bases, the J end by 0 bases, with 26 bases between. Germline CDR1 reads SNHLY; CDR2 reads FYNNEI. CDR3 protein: CASSSSGPRQGLLSGANVLTF. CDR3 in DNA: TGTGCCAGCAGTTCATCCGGCCCTCGGCAGGGCCTCCTCTCTGGGGCCAACGTCCTGACTTTC.

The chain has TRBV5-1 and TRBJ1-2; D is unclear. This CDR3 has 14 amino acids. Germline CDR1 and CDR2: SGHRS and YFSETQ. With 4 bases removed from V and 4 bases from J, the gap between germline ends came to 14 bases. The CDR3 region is CASSPDATGYGYTF. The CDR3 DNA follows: TGCGCCAGCAGCCCCGACGCAACGGGCTATGGCTACACCTTC.

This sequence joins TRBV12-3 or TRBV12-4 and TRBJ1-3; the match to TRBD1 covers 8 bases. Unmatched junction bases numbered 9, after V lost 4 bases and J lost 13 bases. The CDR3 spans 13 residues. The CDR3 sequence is CASSSHQGARIYF. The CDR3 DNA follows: TGTGCCAGCAGTTCTCATCAGGGGGCAAGGATATATTTT.

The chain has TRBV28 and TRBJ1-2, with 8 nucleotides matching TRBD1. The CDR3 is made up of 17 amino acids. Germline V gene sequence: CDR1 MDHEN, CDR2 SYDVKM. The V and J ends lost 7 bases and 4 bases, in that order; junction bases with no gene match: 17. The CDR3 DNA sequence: TGTGCCAGCACATCCACCGGGACAGGACTGCTATTCTATGGCTACACCTTC. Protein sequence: CASTSTGTGLLFYGYTF.

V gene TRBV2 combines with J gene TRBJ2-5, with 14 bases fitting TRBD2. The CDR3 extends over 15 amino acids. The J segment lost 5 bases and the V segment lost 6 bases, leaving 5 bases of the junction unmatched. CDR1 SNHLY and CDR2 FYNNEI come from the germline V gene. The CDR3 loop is CASRARTSGGETQYF. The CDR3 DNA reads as TGTGCCAGCAGGGCCCGGACTAGCGGGGGGGAGACCCAGTACTTC.

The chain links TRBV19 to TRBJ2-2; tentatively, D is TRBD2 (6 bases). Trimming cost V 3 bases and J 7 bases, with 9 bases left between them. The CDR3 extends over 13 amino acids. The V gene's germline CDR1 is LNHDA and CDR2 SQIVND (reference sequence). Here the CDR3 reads CASSISGGGELFF. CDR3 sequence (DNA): TGTGCCAGTAGTATTTCCGGGGGCGGGGAGCTGTTTTTT.

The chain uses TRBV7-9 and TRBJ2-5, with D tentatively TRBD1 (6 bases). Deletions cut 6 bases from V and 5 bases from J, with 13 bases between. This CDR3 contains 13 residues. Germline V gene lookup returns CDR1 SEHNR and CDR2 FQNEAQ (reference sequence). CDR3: CASRAGGHETQYF. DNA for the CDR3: TGTGCCAGCAGAGCTGGGGGCCACGAGACCCAGTACTTC.

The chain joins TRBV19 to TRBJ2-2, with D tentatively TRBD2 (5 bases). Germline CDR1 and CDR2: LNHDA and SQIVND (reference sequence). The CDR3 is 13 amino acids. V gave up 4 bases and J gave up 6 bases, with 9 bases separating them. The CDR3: CASSSRGSGELFF. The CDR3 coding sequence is TGTGCCAGTAGTAGTCGGGGATCCGGGGAGCTGTTTTTT. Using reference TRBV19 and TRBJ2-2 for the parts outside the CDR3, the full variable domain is DGGITQSPKYLFRKEGQNVTLSCEQNLNHDAMYWYRQDPGQGLRLIYYSQIVNDFQKGDIAEGYSVSREKKESFPLTVTSAQKNPTAFYLCASSSRGSGELFFGEGSRLTVL.

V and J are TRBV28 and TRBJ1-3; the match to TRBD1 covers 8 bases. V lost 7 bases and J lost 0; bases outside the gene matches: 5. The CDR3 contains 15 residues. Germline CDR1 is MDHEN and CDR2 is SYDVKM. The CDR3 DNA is TGTGCCAGCACCCCAGGGGGCCCCTCTGGAAACACCATATATTTT. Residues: CASTPGGPSGNTIYF.

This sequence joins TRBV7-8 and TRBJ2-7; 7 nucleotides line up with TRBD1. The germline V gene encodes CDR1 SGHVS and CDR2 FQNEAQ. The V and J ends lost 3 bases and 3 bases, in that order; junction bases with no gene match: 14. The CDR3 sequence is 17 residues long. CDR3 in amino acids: CASSFYGDSGPGYEQYF. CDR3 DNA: TGTGCCAGCAGCTTTTACGGGGACAGCGGCCCGGGCTACGAGCAGTACTTC.

In DNA, the CDR3 is TGTGCCAGCAGTTCCGTAGAGGGCGGGGGCGAAAAACTGTTTTTT. This gives the protein CASSSVEGGGEKLFF. The chain links TRBV2 to TRBJ1-4; D perhaps matches TRBD1 (6 bases). The V end lost 5 bases, the J end lost 8 bases, and 18 bases lay between the germline ends. This CDR3 spans 15 amino acids. The germline V gene encodes CDR1 SNHLY and CDR2 FYNNEI.

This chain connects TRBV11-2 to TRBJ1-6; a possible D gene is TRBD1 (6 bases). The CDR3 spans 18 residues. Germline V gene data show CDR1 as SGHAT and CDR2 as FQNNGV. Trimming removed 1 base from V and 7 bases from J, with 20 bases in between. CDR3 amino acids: CASSLVVSVWTANSPLHF. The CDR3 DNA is TGTGCCAGCAGCTTAGTGGTCTCGGTGTGGACAGCCAATTCACCCCTCCACTTT.

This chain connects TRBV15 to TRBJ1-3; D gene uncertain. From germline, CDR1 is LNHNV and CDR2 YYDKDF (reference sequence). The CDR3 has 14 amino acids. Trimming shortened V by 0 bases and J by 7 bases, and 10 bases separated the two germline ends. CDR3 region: CATSRDAAGNTIYF. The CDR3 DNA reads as TGTGCCACCAGCAGAGATGCCGCGGGCAACACCATATATTTT.

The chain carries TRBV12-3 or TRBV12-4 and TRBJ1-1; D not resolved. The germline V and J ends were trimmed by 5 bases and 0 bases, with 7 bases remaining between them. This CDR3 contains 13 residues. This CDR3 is CASSIQMNTEAFF. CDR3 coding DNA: TGTGCCAGCAGTATACAGATGAACACTGAAGCTTTCTTT.

DNA of the CDR3: TGCAGCGTTGCTGGGGACAGGGTTAGGGGGGGCACTGAAGCTTTCTTT. Translated: CSVAGDRVRGGTEAFF. The chain has TRBV29-1 and TRBJ1-1, with 9 bases lining up with TRBD1. Germline-derived CDR1 and CDR2 are SQVTM and ANQGSEA. The CDR3 runs 16 residues. Unmatched junction bases numbered 13, after V lost 4 bases and J lost 4 bases.

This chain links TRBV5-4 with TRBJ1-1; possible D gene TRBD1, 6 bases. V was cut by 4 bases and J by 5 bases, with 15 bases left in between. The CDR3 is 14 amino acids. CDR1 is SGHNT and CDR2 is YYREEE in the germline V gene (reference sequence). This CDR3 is CASSVSSGDTEAFF. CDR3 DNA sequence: TGTGCCAGCAGCGTGAGCTCAGGGGATACTGAAGCTTTCTTT. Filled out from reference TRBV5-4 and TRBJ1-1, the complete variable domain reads ETGVTQSPTHLIKTRGQQVTLRCSSQSGHNTVSWYQQALGQGPQFIFQYYREEENGRGNFPPRFSGLQFPNYSSELNVNALELDDSALYLCASSVSSGDTEAFFGQGTRLTVV.